Listed here are 32 T cell receptor beta chains from one sample, sequenced in a study of OX40 agonist ivuxolimab in advanced cancers. Libraries were prepared by immunoSEQ multiplex PCR; TCRdb keeps only in-frame clonotypes and omits some of them. The profile shows some 90,000 clones, about 90% of them singletons. The input for sequencing was CD4+ or CD8+ T cells sorted from blood, taken in a trial of the OX40 agonist ivuxolimab. The receptor source for this set is an adult with an advanced solid tumor such as melanoma, head and neck, liver or kidney cancer.

The chain combines TRBV27 with TRBJ2-5; 8 bases map to TRBD1. V lost 2 bases and J lost 4; bases outside the gene matches: 6. CDR3 length: 15 residues. Looked up from germline, CDR1 is MNHEY and CDR2 is SMNVEV (reference sequence). Here the CDR3 reads CASSLGAGGRETQYF. DNA for the CDR3: TGTGCCAGCAGTTTAGGGGCAGGGGGCAGAGAGACCCAGTACTTC.

The gene calls are TRBV6-5 and TRBJ1-1, with D perhaps matching TRBD1 (5 bases). CDR3 length equals 14 residues. CDR1 and CDR2 (germline): MNHEY, SVGAGI. V was shortened by 8 bases and J by 10 bases, with 23 bases between the two germline ends. The chain's CDR3 is CASYPAGVKGGAFF. For the CDR3, the DNA is TGTGCCAGCTACCCAGCGGGGGTGAAAGGTGGAGCTTTCTTT.

This chain joins TRBV25-1 and TRBJ2-6; 7 bases map to TRBD2. The CDR3 is 15 amino acids. Germline loops: CDR1 MGHDK, CDR2 SYGVNS. V trimming: 4 bases; J trimming: 8 bases; junction bases outside the gene matches: 8. The CDR3 DNA reads as TGTGCCAGCAGTGTACCGGGGGGACGGACCAACGTCCTGACTTTC. It is translated as CASSVPGGRTNVLTF.

This chain connects TRBV7-2 to TRBJ2-7; D remains unclear. V shed 5 bases and J shed 5 bases, with 13 bases lying between them. Germline CDR1 SGHTA, CDR2 FQGNSA. The CDR3 extends over 13 amino acids. CDR3 sequence reads: CASSLLERDEQYF. The CDR3, as DNA: TGTGCCAGCAGCCTATTGGAACGGGACGAGCAGTACTTC.

The rearrangement uses TRBV30 and TRBJ2-7, with 7 positions matching TRBD2. The CDR3 length is 14 residues. Germline-derived CDR1 and CDR2 are GTSNPN and SVGIG (reference sequence). J gave up 4 bases and V 5 bases, and 11 bases lay outside the gene matches. CDR3 sequence: CAWERGVAAYEQYF. For the CDR3, the DNA is TGTGCCTGGGAACGGGGGGTTGCGGCTTACGAGCAGTACTTC.

V usage is TRBV6-5 and J usage is TRBJ2-5; 8 bases fit TRBD1. Per germline, CDR1 MNHEY and CDR2 SVGAGI. V gave up 4 bases and J gave up 4 bases; unmatched junction bases: 2. This CDR3 region has 13 residues. This chain's CDR3 is CASSWTGSETQYF. The DNA of the CDR3 is TGTGCCAGCAGTTGGACAGGGTCAGAGACCCAGTACTTC.

The rearrangement joins TRBV7-2 to TRBJ2-5; D remains unclear. The CDR3 has 13 residues. Trimming left V 2 bases short and J 4 bases short, with 8 bases between. CDR1 and CDR2 from the germline V gene are SGHTA and FQGNSA. CDR3 DNA: TGTGCCAGCAGCTTAAACGCAGGAGAGACCCAGTACTTC. It translates to CASSLNAGETQYF.

V usage is TRBV19 and J usage is TRBJ2-1; possibly TRBD1 for D (6 bases). V was shortened by 4 bases and J by 9 bases, with 25 bases between the two germline ends. In germline, CDR1 is LNHDA, CDR2 SQIVND (reference sequence). This CDR3 comprises 17 residues. The CDR3 sequence: CASSTQTGTNQQGEQFF. As DNA, the CDR3 is TGTGCCAGTAGTACACAAACCGGGACAAATCAGCAGGGTGAGCAGTTCTTC. The full variable domain, its missing parts supplied by reference TRBV19 and TRBJ2-1, is DGGITQSPKYLFRKEGQNVTLSCEQNLNHDAMYWYRQDPGQGLRLIYYSQIVNDFQKGDIAEGYSVSREKKESFPLTVTSAQKNPTAFYLCASSTQTGTNQQGEQFFGPGTRLTVL.

This clone was detected only once. This chain connects TRBV19 to TRBJ2-2, with D possibly matching TRBD1 (5 bases). The germline V gene has CDR1 LNHDA and CDR2 SQIVND (reference sequence). There are 16 residues in the CDR3. Between the trimmed V and J ends, which lost 1 base and 4 bases, there was a span of 13 bases. CDR3 DNA sequence: TGTGCCAGTAGTATAGGGACAATCATCGGCACCGGGGAGCTGTTTTTT. It encodes CASSIGTIIGTGELFF.

The rearrangement uses TRBV6-5 and TRBJ2-4; 7 bases agree with TRBD1. Germline CDR1 and CDR2: MNHEY and SVGAGI. The CDR3 covers 16 residues. The V and J ends lost 0 bases and 4 bases, in that order; junction bases with no gene match: 6. The CDR3 DNA reads as TGTGCCAGCAGTTACTCTATTGGACAGGCAAAAAACATTCAGTACTTC. Translation gives CASSYSIGQAKNIQYF.

The chain recombines TRBV4-2 with TRBJ2-3; 11 bases match TRBD2. V shed 1 base and J 1 base; nucleotides not matched to a gene: 16. The CDR3 covers 21 residues. The V gene's germline CDR1 is LGHNA and CDR2 YNFKEQ. The CDR3 DNA reads TGTGCCAGCAGCCAAGTTTTATCGGGTAGCGGGAGGGCCTGGGGCACAGATACGCAGTATTTT. It is translated as CASSQVLSGSGRAWGTDTQYF.

V is TRBV19 and J is TRBJ1-5; 7 bases are shared with TRBD1. The junction had 6 bases not matched to a gene; V was cut back by 3 bases and J by 1 base. The length of the CDR3 is 16 residues. The V gene's germline CDR1 is LNHDA and CDR2 SQIVND (reference sequence). The CDR3 DNA is TGTGCCAGTAGTATCCCGGACAGGAAGAGCAATCAGCCCCAGCATTTT. It is translated as CASSIPDRKSNQPQHF.

The chain links TRBV5-1 to TRBJ2-1, with D maybe TRBD2 (5 bases). The V gene lost 4 bases and the J gene lost 0 bases, with 20 bases spanning the gap. The CDR3 runs 18 residues. The germline V gene encodes CDR1 SGHRS and CDR2 YFSETQ. This CDR3 is CASSPPAGEGSSYNEQFF. The DNA for the CDR3 is TGCGCCAGCAGCCCACCGGCGGGCGAAGGGAGCTCCTACAATGAGCAGTTCTTC.

The chain recombines TRBV18 with TRBJ1-2; D uncertain. There are 13 residues in the CDR3. The germline V and J ends were trimmed by 3 bases and 2 bases, with 7 bases remaining between them. Germline-derived CDR1 and CDR2 are KGHSH and LQKENI. DNA of the CDR3: TGTGCCAGCTCACCCGGGGAGAACTATGGCTACACCTTC. This sequence encodes CASSPGENYGYTF.

CDR3 sequence: CASSLFETGELFF. The CDR3 DNA is TGTGCCAGCAGCCTGTTCGAAACCGGGGAGCTGTTTTTT. This chain links TRBV7-2 with TRBJ2-2; D remains unclear. The CDR3 is 13 residues long. The germline gives CDR1 SGHTA, CDR2 FQGNSA. Trimming removed 5 bases at V and 5 bases at J, with 9 bases between.

V is TRBV5-1 and J is TRBJ1-4; 10 bases are shared with TRBD1. J was trimmed by 6 bases and V by 6 bases; bases with no gene match: 17. CDR1 is SGHRS, CDR2 YFSETQ, per germline. This CDR3 contains 18 residues. This CDR3 reads CASTPSPARQGADEKLFF. The CDR3 DNA reads as TGCGCCAGCACTCCCTCTCCCGCTCGACAGGGGGCGGATGAAAAACTGTTTTTT.

The table lists this clone with a few counts. V and J are TRBV7-2 and TRBJ1-3, with D unclear. V was clipped by 2 bases and J by 4 bases, with 12 bases between them. The CDR3 spans 15 residues. Germline CDR1 and CDR2: SGHTA and FQGNSA. The CDR3, as DNA: TGTGCCAGCAGCTTACTTTTCAGCTCAGGAAACACCATATATTTT. Translated: CASSLLFSSGNTIYF.

V gene TRBV18 combines with J gene TRBJ2-7; 10 nucleotides line up with TRBD2. CDR3 length equals 16 residues. Germline-derived CDR1 and CDR2 are KGHSH and LQKENI. With V trimmed by 2 bases and J by 3 bases, 7 bases remained unmatched. CDR3 in DNA: TGTGCCAGCTCACCAACCGGGACTAGCGTCCACTACGAGCAGTACTTC. This codes for CASSPTGTSVHYEQYF.

V usage is TRBV5-5 and J usage is TRBJ1-3; D remains unclear. This CDR3 comprises 16 residues. Germline V CDR1 and CDR2: SGHKS, YYEKEE (reference sequence). The V gene lost 0 bases and the J gene lost 2 bases, with 12 bases spanning the gap. Here the CDR3 DNA reads TGTGCCAGCAGCTTGGCTTATCTAAGCACTGGAAACACCATATATTTT. It is translated as CASSLAYLSTGNTIYF.

The CDR3, as DNA: TGTGCCAGCAGCTTGGGATTTGAGGGAATCACTGGAAACACCATATATTTT. Residues: CASSLGFEGITGNTIYF. The chain joins TRBV5-6 to TRBJ1-3, with D unresolved. Trimming cost V 0 bases and J 2 bases, with 15 bases left between them. The CDR3 has 17 residues. Germline V gene sequence: CDR1 SGHDT, CDR2 YYEEEE.

This clone was recorded once. The rearrangement links TRBV19 to TRBJ2-1, with TRBD2 matching over 11 bases. The CDR3 covers 14 residues. Germline CDR1 LNHDA, CDR2 SQIVND (reference sequence). V shed 9 bases, J shed 4 bases, and the junction held 5 bases outside the gene matches. The CDR3: CASGTSGGYNEQFF. The CDR3 nucleotides are TGTGCCAGCGGGACTAGCGGAGGATACAATGAGCAGTTCTTC.

The V gene is TRBV29-1, the J gene TRBJ1-2; a weak D match, TRBD1 (5 bases). In germline, CDR1 is SQVTM, CDR2 ANQGSEA. Trimming removed 4 bases at V and 6 bases at J, with 9 bases between. The CDR3 runs 11 residues. Written as DNA, the CDR3 is TGCAGCGTTGGACAGCAAGATGGCTACACCTTC. Translation gives CSVGQQDGYTF. Looking up the rest from reference TRBV29-1 and TRBJ1-2 gives the full variable domain: SAVISQKPSRDICQRGTSLTIQCQVDSQVTMMFWYRQQPGQSLTLIATANQGSEATYESGFVIDKFPISRPNLTFSTLTVSNMSPEDSSIYLCSVGQQDGYTFGSGTRLTVV.

The CDR3 sequence: CASSPGLAHNEQFF. CDR3 sequence (DNA): TGTGCCAGCAGCCCTGGACTAGCGCACAATGAGCAGTTCTTC. The chain is built from TRBV11-3 and TRBJ2-1; 9 bases match TRBD2. The CDR3 is 14 residues long. Germline V gives CDR1 SGHNT, CDR2 YENEEA. Losses at the gene ends were 5 bases for V and 5 bases for J; bases not matched to a gene: 4.

The V call is TRBV7-2, the J call TRBJ2-2; D may correspond to TRBD1 or TRBD2 (5 bases each). CDR1 is SGHTA, CDR2 FQGNSA, per germline. The ends were cut back, 4 bases at V and 9 bases at J, with 9 bases in the middle. The CDR3 is made up of 12 amino acids. The CDR3 spells CASSSGTRELFF. The CDR3 bases are TGTGCCAGCAGCTCTGGGACGCGGGAGCTGTTTTTT.

The chain links TRBV7-3 to TRBJ2-5; no clear D gene. V lost 5 bases to trimming and J lost 1 base, with 14 bases between them. The germline V gene encodes CDR1 SGHTA and CDR2 FQGTGA. The CDR3 is 15 amino acids. The CDR3 is CASSPQPAAQETQYF. The CDR3 nucleotides are TGTGCCAGCAGCCCTCAGCCGGCGGCCCAAGAGACCCAGTACTTC.

The chain links TRBV28 to TRBJ2-7; 8 positions agree with TRBD2. Germline assignment: CDR1 MDHEN and CDR2 SYDVKM. Trimming at V came to 6 bases and at J to 3 bases, leaving 13 bases not matched to a gene. This CDR3 spans 16 amino acids. The CDR3 protein is CASSLHLAGLSYEQYF. CDR3 coding DNA: TGTGCCAGCAGCTTACATCTAGCGGGTTTAAGCTACGAGCAGTACTTC.

The V call is TRBV19, the J call TRBJ1-1, with 11 bases identical to TRBD1. V dropped 5 bases and J dropped 11; count of bases not matched to a gene: 13. Per the germline V gene, CDR1 is LNHDA and CDR2 is SQIVND (reference sequence). CDR3 length equals 15 residues. The CDR3 DNA follows: TGTGCCAGTAGTTACTCCGGGACAGGGGGGACCACGGCTTTCTTT. This gives the protein CASSYSGTGGTTAFF.

The rearrangement links TRBV7-8 to TRBJ1-5; D is possibly TRBD1 (5 bases). This CDR3 region has 15 residues. CDR1 is SGHVS and CDR2 is FQNEAQ in the germline V gene. Trimming removed 5 bases from V and 3 bases from J, with 14 bases in between. The CDR3 protein is CASSQLGGPNQPQHF. CDR3 coding DNA: TGTGCCAGCAGCCAACTCGGGGGTCCCAATCAGCCCCAGCATTTT.

This clone was recorded once. This rearrangement joins TRBV7-2 to TRBJ2-7; 10 bases fit TRBD2. The CDR3 is made up of 17 amino acids. V lost 1 base and J lost 6; bases outside the gene matches: 12. Germline CDR1 is SGHTA and CDR2 is FQGNSA. The CDR3 sequence: CASSLDLTSGTHREQYF. CDR3 in DNA: TGTGCCAGCAGCTTAGATTTAACTAGCGGGACCCATCGCGAGCAGTACTTC.

The chain combines TRBV7-3 with TRBJ2-1; the D is unclear. The CDR3 runs to 18 residues. Between the trimmed V and J ends, which lost 1 base and 0 bases, there was a span of 16 bases. The germline CDR1 and CDR2 sequences are SGHTA and FQGTGA. The CDR3 DNA follows: TGTGCCAGCAGCTTAAAAGGGTCCCAGCTTAGCTCCTACAATGAGCAGTTCTTC. Translating gives CASSLKGSQLSSYNEQFF.

This sequence joins TRBV7-2 and TRBJ2-7, with D maybe TRBD2 (6 bases). Germline V gene sequence: CDR1 SGHTA, CDR2 FQGNSA. The V end was cut by 5 bases, the J end by 7 bases, with 15 bases between. The CDR3 is 13 residues long. This chain's CDR3 is CASSSRSAGEQYF. The CDR3 DNA is TGTGCCAGCAGCAGTAGGTCCGCGGGGGAGCAGTACTTC.

This chain links TRBV10-3 with TRBJ2-2; TRBD1 is a possible D gene (6 bases). V lost 11 bases to trimming and J lost 4 bases, with 17 bases between them. The CDR3 has 14 amino acids. Per the germline V gene, CDR1 is ENHRY and CDR2 is SYGVKD. CDR3: CASHETGPTGELFF. The CDR3 nucleotides are TGTGCCTCCCACGAGACAGGCCCCACCGGGGAGCTGTTTTTT.